The clone carrying this T cell receptor beta chain was seen once. Its antigen is unknown. This entry belongs to a study of shared clonotypes between healthy human individuals. At the level of the study: Serving as donors were two women and three men, whose ages spanned 18 to 49. General study results and limits: Sampling included only blood; tissue repertoires likely differ.

The CDR3 covers 13 residues. Germline V gene data show CDR1 as MNHEY and CDR2 as SMNVEV (reference sequence). The ends were cut back, 1 base at V and 3 bases at J, with 7 bases in the middle. As processed by the authors: ImmunoSEQ output held junction-only sequences without quality scores, so filtering differed. Assay: immunoSEQ multiplex PCR; the TCRdb copy retains only in-frame clones and omits some. Clonal size and the V and J genes are those of that table, whereas D and trimming came from the DNA. The sample shows 400,000 to 600,000 clones, approximately 95% of them seen only once. The chain uses TRBV27 and TRBJ2-7; the D is unclear. The clonotype comes from a woman aged 25 to 39 in good health. The specimen sequenced was naive CD4+ T cells sorted from blood. Subset reported: CD45RA+ positively selected. The CDR3 sequence: CASSLFHNYEQYF. In nucleotides, the CDR3 is TGTGCCAGCAGTTTATTCCATAACTACGAGCAGTACTTC.